This T cell receptor (beta chain) originates from a study of CD8 T cells in ankylosing spondylitis. Study observations and caveats: There was a TCR beta motif, made of roughly eight highly homologous variants, that appeared characteristic of ankylosing spondylitis blood. Clones linked to disease were reported to show significant enrichment in matched ankylosing spondylitis synovial fluid. In the blood and synovial fluid of reactive arthritis, some motif variants had been previously reported. The authors found the disease-linked clones to be CD8+ and relatively rare in peripheral blood.

This CDR3 is 16 amino acids long. Per the germline V gene, CDR1 is LGHNA and CDR2 is YSLEER. V trimming: 0 bases; J trimming: 6 bases; junction bases outside the gene matches: 5. This clonotype has a count of ten or more. Antigen unknown. Molecular-barcoded quantitative 5'-RACE produced these TCR beta libraries. In TCRdb, the 5' RACE reads were re-called with MiXCR into one record per CDR3 protein. This sample has 200,000 to 250,000 distinct CDR3 sequences; just under 7.5% occur once, and the top ten carry approximately 14%. Source material: blood, either unsorted or a sorted T cell fraction (not recorded which). This TCR was recovered from a male donor with ankylosing spondylitis. The rearrangement links TRBV4-3 to TRBJ2-2; 9 bases map to TRBD2. In nucleotides, the CDR3 is TGCGCCAGCAGCCAAGAAATAGCGGGAGTTTCCGGGGAGCTGTTTTTT. Its protein product is CASSQEIAGVSGELFF.